This TCR beta chain was captured in a study of radiotherapy plus CTLA-4 blockade in lung cancer (dated by TCRdb to between 2017 and 2018). Turning to the overall study: Objective responses occurred in 15% to 20% of enrolled patients, and 30% to 40% achieved disease control.

Focal radiation therapy combined with CTLA-4 blockade (ipilimumab) was tested in patients with chemo-refractory metastatic non-small-cell lung cancer. The method was the immunoSEQ multiplex PCR assay. TCRdb retrieved this table from immuneACCESS and kept in-frame rearrangements only. Not all clones are present; in checked studies, unresolved V genes account for under half, and no reason is known for the remainder. Within this sample are tens of thousands of clones, with approximately 79% of them counted one time only. The ten largest clones take up approximately 17% of the sample. From the germline V gene (reference sequence), CDR1 is GTSNPN and CDR2 is SVGIG. Germline trimming amounts to 4 bases on V and 5 bases on J, with 3 as the count of junction bases outside the gene matches. The cysteine opens and the phenylalanine closes a CDR3 of 13 amino acids. Only the CDR3 DNA is retained, 39 bases long and in frame from the first base.

Of note for this clone: The target of this receptor is not known. Per-base qualities were not stored, and no clone one base away is much larger.

Points the paper makes about the study in general: After treatment with radiotherapy and ipilimumab, TCR clones that originated in tumors expanded in peripheral blood. Early dynamic changes in blood T cell clones, together with increased serum interferon-beta after radiation, were reported as the strongest predictors of response.

The sequence was obtained from a human donor with non-small cell lung cancer who had a complete response to radiotherapy plus ipilimumab. Source: peripheral blood, taken from a patient treated with radiotherapy plus ipilimumab. The chain links TRBV30 with TRBJ1-5, with TRBD1 matching 9 junction bases. CDR3 loop: CAWKGQGDQPQHF. In nucleotides, the sequence is TGTGCCTGGAAGGGACAGGGCGATCAGCCCCAGCATTTT.